This is a list of T cell receptor beta chains from one sample in a study of T cells in Graves' hyperthyroidism and ophthalmopathy. TCRdb re-analysed the multiplex PCR reads in MiXCR, keeping a single row per CDR3 protein. The sample has roughly 740,000 distinct CDR3 sequences, over 15% seen once. The source material was blood. The receptors were gathered from a young man with Graves' hyperthyroidism. Each CDR3 is given with its conserved first and last residue. Fields, in order: CDR3 protein, CDR3 DNA, D gene, V gene, J gene, clone size. D genes are given only for firm matches. Only part of the rows carry a size: once, few, many, or a class if the clone is expanded.

CAWTSPGQQEAQYF	TGTGCCTGGACCTCCCCCGGGCAGCAAGAGGCCCAGTACTTC	-	TRBV30	TRBJ2-5	-
CSAHDSRSQGEQFF	TGCAGTGCTCACGACAGCAGGTCCCAGGGCGAGCAGTTCTTC	-	TRBV20-1	TRBJ2-1	-
CASSLVGQGRSPLHF	TGTGCCAGCAGCTTAGTTGGGCAGGGCAGGTCACCCCTCCACTTT	-	TRBV7-2	TRBJ1-6	many
CAGGVSGGEQETQYF	TGTGCCGGCGGCGTGAGCGGGGGAGAGCAAGAGACCCAGTACTTC	TRBD2	TRBV6-1	TRBJ2-5	-
CASSQPRDTFIYGYTF	TGTGCCAGCAGTCAACCCCGGGACACTTTCATCTATGGCTACACCTTC	-	TRBV28	TRBJ1-2	-
CSARGGVGRTGELFF	TGCAGTGCTAGAGGTGGTGTAGGGCGCACCGGGGAGCTGTTTTTT	-	TRBV20-1	TRBJ2-2	many
CSVEGTGTGAYNEQFF	TGCAGCGTTGAAGGGACCGGGACAGGGGCCTACAATGAGCAGTTCTTC	TRBD1	TRBV29-1	TRBJ2-1	-
CASSYNRVNNQPQHF	TGTGCCAGCAGTTACAACAGGGTTAACAATCAGCCCCAGCATTTT	-	TRBV6-5	TRBJ1-5	-
CSVVVPVNYGYTF	TGCAGCGTTGTGGTGCCCGTTAACTATGGCTACACCTTC	-	TRBV29-1	TRBJ1-2	-
CASSLFWSETYEQYF	TGTGCCAGCAGCTTATTTTGGTCGGAAACCTACGAGCAGTACTTC	-	TRBV7-2	TRBJ2-7	-
CASSYSGLAGEWVREQYF	TGTGCCAGCAGTTACTCAGGTCTAGCGGGAGAGTGGGTTCGCGAGCAGTACTTC	TRBD2	TRBV6-5	TRBJ2-7	-
CSATGGVNTEAFF	TGCAGTGCGACCGGGGGAGTTAACACTGAAGCTTTCTTT	-	TRBV20-1	TRBJ1-1	many
CATSDRTGTLNNEQFF	TGTGCCACCAGTGATAGAACCGGGACACTTAACAATGAGCAGTTCTTC	-	TRBV24-1	TRBJ2-1	many
CASSPDRGLDSPLHF	TGTGCCAGCTCACCGGACAGAGGGTTGGATTCACCCCTCCACTTT	-	TRBV18	TRBJ1-6	-
CASSPPWGGYNSPLHF	TGTGCCAGCAGTCCCCCGTGGGGTGGCTATAATTCACCCCTCCACTTT	-	TRBV27	TRBJ1-6	few
CASSQSSWQGDGYTF	TGCGCCAGCAGCCAATCCTCCTGGCAGGGGGATGGCTACACCTTC	TRBD1	TRBV4-1	TRBJ1-2	once
CASSPPGPGGMTQYF	TGTGCCAGCTCACCACCAGGACCAGGGGGTATGACCCAGTACTTC	TRBD1	TRBV18	TRBJ2-5	many
CAWSVPGPTEAFF	TGTGCCTGGAGTGTACCAGGGCCCACTGAAGCTTTCTTT	-	TRBV30	TRBJ1-1	-
CASSSKTAPYEQYF	TGTGCCAGCAGCTCAAAGACAGCGCCCTACGAGCAGTACTTC	-	TRBV7-9	TRBJ2-7	many
CASNRDGIDEQFF	TGCGCCAGCAATAGAGACGGGATCGATGAGCAGTTCTTC	-	TRBV5-1	TRBJ2-1	-
CSAGQGTDTQYF	TGCAGTGCGGGACAGGGCACAGATACGCAGTATTTT	TRBD1	TRBV20-1	TRBJ2-3	-
CATSPQGPGAEAFF	TGTGCCACCAGTCCTCAGGGGCCTGGCGCTGAAGCTTTCTTT	-	TRBV24-1	TRBJ1-1	-
CASLREVPGKTQYF	TGTGCCAGCCTTCGAGAAGTCCCAGGAAAGACCCAGTACTTC	-	TRBV6-1	TRBJ2-5	many
CSASKRDEQFF	TGCAGTGCTAGTAAGCGCGATGAGCAGTTCTTC	-	TRBV20-1	TRBJ2-1	once
CASSQSNAKNIQYF	TGTGCCAGCAGCCAATCTAACGCCAAAAACATTCAGTACTTC	-	TRBV7-9	TRBJ2-4	few
CASSFSAGQVSYEQYF	TGTGCCAGCAGCTTCTCGGCGGGACAGGTGTCGTACGAGCAGTACTTC	TRBD1	TRBV27	TRBJ2-7	-
CASSFGGGQVDEQYF	TGTGCCAGCAGTTTCGGCGGAGGCCAGGTGGACGAGCAGTACTTC	-	TRBV12-3/TRBV12-4	TRBJ2-7	few
CATSRDGGLVYEQYF	TGTGCCACCAGCAGAGATGGGGGACTAGTCTACGAGCAGTACTTC	TRBD2	TRBV15	TRBJ2-7	few
CASSVKIGGPDTQYF	TGTGCCAGCAGCGTTAAGATTGGAGGCCCCGATACGCAGTATTTT	-	TRBV7-3	TRBJ2-3	-
CASSLRSGGYNEQFF	TGTGCCAGCAGCTTAAGGAGTGGTGGCTACAATGAGCAGTTCTTC	-	TRBV11-1	TRBJ2-1	few
CASSQGGVATDTQYF	TGTGCCAGCAGCCAAGGCGGAGTTGCCACAGATACGCAGTATTTT	-	TRBV4-2	TRBJ2-3	few
CASSISGNNEQFF	TGTGCCAGTAGTATTAGCGGGAACAATGAGCAGTTCTTC	TRBD2	TRBV19	TRBJ2-1	-
CAISPGGGTNYNEQFF	TGTGCCATCAGTCCGGGGGGCGGGACCAACTACAATGAGCAGTTCTTC	-	TRBV10-3	TRBJ2-1	-
CASSPGEYFSGVQETQYF	TGCGCCAGCAGTCCCGGTGAATATTTCAGCGGGGTACAAGAGACCCAGTACTTC	TRBD2	TRBV4-1	TRBJ2-5	-
CASSFRTSGRIRYEQYF	TGTGCCAGCAGTTTTAGGACTAGCGGGAGGATTCGCTACGAGCAGTACTTC	TRBD2	TRBV28	TRBJ2-7	few
CAWSEGQITDTQYF	TGTGCCTGGAGCGAGGGACAGATCACAGATACGCAGTATTTT	TRBD1	TRBV30	TRBJ2-3	many
CASRDSVDYGYTF	TGTGCCAGCAGGGATTCTGTAGACTATGGCTACACCTTC	-	TRBV12-3/TRBV12-4	TRBJ1-2	-
CASSPNQGFIEQFF	TGTGCCAGCAGCCCTAATCAGGGATTCATTGAGCAGTTCTTC	-	TRBV28	TRBJ2-1	few
CASSRASYEQYF	TGTGCCAGCAGCCGAGCCTCCTACGAGCAGTACTTC	-	TRBV3-1	TRBJ2-7	many
CASSRDRAQELFF	TGTGCCAGTAGTCGGGACCGGGCGCAGGAGCTGTTTTTT	-	TRBV19	TRBJ2-2	-
CASSSRMGETQYF	TGTGCCAGCAGTTCCCGAATGGGGGAGACCCAGTACTTC	-	TRBV28	TRBJ2-5	many